This T cell receptor (beta chain) was observed in a study of blood T cell repertoires in COVID-19. About this clone itself: Within the sample, other DNA sequences also encode this same CDR3.

Germline V gives CDR1 SGHTA, CDR2 FQGNSA. Deletions cut 3 bases from V and 4 bases from J, with 12 bases between. There are 14 residues in the CDR3. The protocol was immunoSEQ multiplex PCR, while the TCRdb copy is restricted to in-frame clones and leaves out a portion. This table holds around 330,000 clones, over 80% found once. This sequence was found in a woman between 18 and 30 years old who had recovered from COVID-19. Sequenced material: PBMCs or T cells enriched from blood (not recorded which). The chain employs TRBV7-2 and TRBJ2-5, with a possible D match to TRBD2 (5 bases). The CDR3 sequence is CASSLGLAGETQYF. The CDR3 nucleotides are TGTGCCAGCAGCTTGGGCCTAGCAGGAGAGACCCAGTACTTC.